This T cell receptor (beta chain) is drawn from a study of regulatory T cells in long-lasting Graves disease. Overall study findings and caveats: Persistent Graves' patients showed less TCR diversity than newly diagnosed patients showed.

iRepertoire HTBI primers and Arm-PCR of CDR3 regions built TCR beta libraries. TCRdb reprocessed the multiplex PCR reads with MiXCR, giving one entry per CDR3 protein. Of some 560,000 distinct CDR3 sequences in the sample, roughly 15% are singletons; the top ten hold around 25%. This sample's time point: newly diagnosed GD, antithyroid drugs for less than 3 months. PBMCs provided the RNA from which the TCR library was made. This clonotype was recorded at least ten times. Its antigen is unknown. This CDR3 is built from 14 residues. V gave up 2 bases and J gave up 4 bases, with 9 bases separating them. These data also featured in a second study, about T cells in Graves' hyperthyroidism and ophthalmopathy. That report adds: TCR CDR3 regions were first amplified by RT-PCR with HTBI primers.

V gene TRBV12-3 or TRBV12-4 combines with J gene TRBJ1-5; the D gene is possibly TRBD1 (5 bases). The material sequenced was peripheral blood mononuclear cells (PBMCs), taken at new diagnosis, from a patient treated with antithyroid drugs. The sequence came from a woman aged 35-65 years with Graves disease. CDR3: CASSLLPGNQPQHF. In nucleotides, the CDR3 is TGTGCCAGCAGTTTATTGCCAGGGAATCAGCCCCAGCATTTT.